One and the same sample provided the 3 T cell receptor beta chains below, sequenced in a study of T cells in localized non-small cell lung cancer. Produced via immunoSEQ multiplex PCR; TCRdb's table is partial and in-frame only. The sample lists more than 1,400 clones; less than 40% were seen once. The sample in question was lung tumor tissue, obtained before any cancer treatment. The receptor source for this set is a male donor older than 55 with stage I squamous cell lung carcinoma.

The gene calls are TRBV29-1 and TRBJ1-1; 12 nucleotides agree with TRBD1. This CDR3 spans 15 amino acids. Germline V gene data show CDR1 as SQVTM and CDR2 as ANQGSEA. V dropped 6 bases and J dropped 7; count of bases not matched to a gene: 12. The CDR3 sequence is CSVAGTGGRRVEAFF. CDR3 sequence (DNA): TGCAGCGTAGCCGGGACAGGGGGCCGGAGAGTTGAAGCTTTCTTT. Based on the CDR3 plus reference TRBV29-1 and TRBJ1-1, the full variable domain is SAVISQKPSRDICQRGTSLTIQCQVDSQVTMMFWYRQQPGQSLTLIATANQGSEATYESGFVIDKFPISRPNLTFSTLTVSNMSPEDSSIYLCSVAGTGGRRVEAFFGQGTRLTVV.

The rearrangement uses TRBV6-8 and TRBJ2-7; 7 bases align to TRBD2. CDR1 is MNHGY, CDR2 SAAAGT, per germline. V lost 0 bases, J lost 0 bases, and 5 bases stayed unmatched. This CDR3 has 16 amino acids. The CDR3 nucleotides read TGTGCCAGCAGTTACTCGCTAAGCGGGACCTCCTACGAGCAGTACTTC. Translated: CASSYSLSGTSYEQYF.

This clone was detected only a few times. The V gene is TRBV11-3, the J gene TRBJ2-3; D is possibly TRBD1 (6 bases). Germline V lookup: CDR1 SGHNT, CDR2 YENEEA. The CDR3 sequence is 15 residues long. V was pared by 1 base and J by 6 bases, with 14 bases between. CDR3 DNA sequence: TGTGCCAGCAGCTTAGGGGCAGGGGAGAGTGATACGCAGTATTTT. This codes for CASSLGAGESDTQYF.